This T cell receptor (beta chain) is from a study of beta chain features in type 1 diabetes (dated by TCRdb to the late 2010s). Concerning the study at large: Patients and healthy donors did not differ in mean age, gender distribution, total cell number or subset yield. A total of some 110 million sorted cells were examined across all samples, and the number of cells per subset was strongly correlated with RNA yield. In the study, recently diagnosed type 1 diabetes patients and matched healthy donors were compared on the TCRB repertoires of their sorted circulating CD4+ T cell subsets. Regulatory and stem cell-like memory subsets were obtained from only 8 patients and roughly 8 healthy donors, while naive and central memory subsets were obtained from all 30 or so donors. The full study reports these points: Sequencing cDNA rather than genomic DNA could over-represent highly expressing activated cells, although activation and CD3 levels did not differ between groups. Shorter templates might be favored by PCR, yet because patient and control samples were amplified and corrected together, any such skew would affect both groups equally. Naive, central memory and regulatory TCRB repertoires appeared more similar among patients than among healthy donors. Only small numbers of individuals were included in the HLA sub-analyses, which left unresolved whether HLA type had any influence on TCRB rearrangement. Patients with type 1 diabetes made fewer insertions and deleted more nucleotides at VDJ recombination sites, implying thymic rearrangement abnormalities. A moderate but significant shortening of TCRB CDR3 length was observed in type 1 diabetes patients in all four CD4+ subsets.

The High Capacity cDNA Reverse Transcription Kit was used to reverse transcribe all of the isolated RNA, meaning that expressed TCRB transcripts were what got sequenced. Naive, central memory and regulatory T cell samples underwent deep immunoSEQ sequencing, averaging roughly 3.5 million total reads per sample. After sorted cells were lysed in RLT buffer, RNA was extracted with DNase-treated RNeasy Micro or Mini kits, with the choice depending on cell number. To prevent cross-contamination, every cell subset was processed on its own, while patient and healthy donor samples were processed together. The immunoSEQ multiplex PCR was used to amplify TCRB sequences from cDNA, generating 87-bp fragments that spanned the CDR3 region. The amplicons were sequenced using the Illumina HiSeq platform. The original pipeline was this. Synthetic template baselines were used to correct PCR bias computationally, reads within Hamming distance 2 were collapsed, and singletons that could not be merged were discarded. Reads were aligned against IMGT to assign V, D and J genes, CDR3 length and insertions or deletions at six rearrangement sites. Within each subset, clonotype counts were normalized to sorted cell number, and only after that were true diversity and Gini coefficients computed with the tcR R package. The overlap coefficient, calculated on TCRB nucleotide sequences, was used to quantify repertoire sharing. Not all clones reach the TCRdb copy of this immuneACCESS table, which keeps in-frame sequences only. Checked studies attribute under half of the gap to unresolved V genes and leave the rest unexplained. That table is the source of V, J and clone size, and D and trimming were worked out from the DNA. This sample holds some 150,000 clones; roughly 53% were observed only once. Under 0.45% of the sample is in the top ten clones.

A single peripheral blood draw of around 120 mL on average was collected from each donor into heparinised tubes. A BD FACSAria II was used to sort naive, central memory, regulatory and stem cell-like memory CD4+ T cells with a panel that included CD45RO, CCR7, CD25, CD127, CD95 and CD27. All sorted populations exceeded 98% purity. PBMCs were isolated immediately by Lymphoprep density gradient centrifugation and stained directly without culture. Samples were stained and sorted in pairs, with one healthy donor and one patient per experiment, so that batch effects were minimized. Remarks on this clone: Its antigen is unknown. No much larger clone exists at a distance of one base, and base qualities are not known.

Trimming at the junction amounts to 7 bases on V and 4 bases on J, and the germline ends lie 10 bases apart. The CDR3 numbers 11 residues from cysteine through phenylalanine. Only the CDR3 DNA stays, 33 bases, in frame from base 1. CDR1 and CDR2 were assigned from the germline V gene as SQVTM and ANQGSEA. The sequence derives from a man younger than 30 in good health. Material for sequencing was Tregs from blood. According to the study, the label for this sample's cell subset or site signals: regulatory CD4+ T cells. The chain couples TRBV29-1 to TRBJ1-2, with no D gene named confidently. The CDR3 protein: CSAGNVYGYTF. The bases are TGCAGCGCCGGGAACGTCTATGGCTACACCTTC.